Listed below are T cell receptor beta chains from one sample, sequenced in a study of cytomegalovirus exposure and HLA in healthy donors. The table came from immunoSEQ multiplex PCR; TCRdb's copy has only in-frame clones and leaves some out. The data show about 150,000 clones, around 84% seen once. The material sequenced was PBMCs. These receptors were taken from a human donor in good health. Both conserved end residues are part of each CDR3. The D gene is left open where the match is weak. Clone size appears in some rows only: once, few, many, or a class for an expanded clone.

d_gene	v_gene	j_gene	abundance	CDR3aa	CDR3nt
-	TRBV7-3	TRBJ2-2	-	CASSLFSEAGTGELFF	TGTGCCAGCAGCTTATTTTCGGAAGCCGGGACCGGGGAGCTGTTTTTT
TRBD1	TRBV5-1	TRBJ2-1	-	CASRTGQGVDNEQFF	TGCGCCAGCAGAACTGGACAGGGTGTGGACAATGAGCAGTTCTTC
TRBD2	TRBV30	TRBJ2-7	-	CAWSTTRTSGRNYEQYF	TGTGCCTGGAGTACGACTAGGACTAGCGGGAGAAACTACGAGCAGTACTTC
TRBD2	TRBV19	TRBJ2-7	few	CASSPQLAGVNEQYF	TGTGCCAGTAGTCCCCAACTAGCGGGAGTCAACGAGCAGTACTTC
-	TRBV4-1	TRBJ1-6	-	CASSPKGSTFNSPLHF	TGCGCCAGCAGCCCAAAGGGGTCCACCTTCAATTCACCCCTCCACTTT
TRBD1	TRBV5-6	TRBJ1-5	-	CASSLAGTGQIQPQHF	TGTGCCAGCAGCTTGGCCGGGACAGGGCAGATTCAGCCCCAGCATTTT
-	TRBV5-4	TRBJ1-1	-	CASSLGQLTEAFF	TGTGCCAGCAGCTTGGGACAGCTAACAGAAGCTTTCTTT
-	TRBV5-1	TRBJ2-3	-	CASSLARDTYTQYF	TGCGCCAGCAGCTTGGCCCGGGACACGTATACGCAGTATTTT
-	TRBV7-3	TRBJ2-4	-	CASSQTGKGKNIQYF	TGTGCCAGCAGCCAAACAGGGAAGGGCAAAAACATTCAGTACTTC
TRBD2	TRBV29-1	TRBJ2-5	-	CSVEYAGGPETQYF	TGCAGCGTTGAGTACGCGGGAGGGCCAGAGACCCAGTACTTC
TRBD1	TRBV5-6	TRBJ1-5	-	CASSLGDREAQPQHF	TGTGCCAGCAGCTTAGGGGACAGGGAGGCTCAGCCCCAGCATTTT
TRBD1	TRBV5-8	TRBJ1-1	-	CASSPRDRGKYTEAFF	TGTGCCAGCAGCCCACGGGACAGGGGGAAGTACACTGAAGCTTTCTTT
-	TRBV5-1	TRBJ2-1	-	CASSFSRGPYNEQFF	TGCGCCAGCAGCTTTTCTAGGGGCCCCTACAATGAGCAGTTCTTC
TRBD2	TRBV9	TRBJ2-1	-	CASSMGLAVSGENNEQFF	TGTGCCAGCAGTATGGGACTAGCAGTCTCCGGCGAAAACAATGAGCAGTTCTTC
-	TRBV18	TRBJ2-2	-	CASSPSPSHRELFF	TGTGCCAGCTCACCATCTCCGAGTCACCGGGAGCTGTTTTTT
-	TRBV6-6	TRBJ1-1	once	CASSHDRLNTEAFF	TGTGCCAGCAGTCACGACAGGTTGAACACTGAAGCTTTCTTT
TRBD2	TRBV27	TRBJ2-7	-	CASSLRASGSGRPYEQYF	TGTGCCAGCAGTTTAAGGGCTAGCGGGAGTGGTAGGCCCTACGAGCAGTACTTC
TRBD1	TRBV2	TRBJ2-1	once	CAKRQGRHNEQFF	TGTGCCAAACGACAGGGGCGCCACAATGAGCAGTTCTTC
TRBD1	TRBV15	TRBJ2-4	many	CATSTLTGAGKNIQYF	TGTGCCACCAGCACTCTGACAGGGGCCGGGAAGAACATTCAGTACTTC
TRBD1	TRBV6-5	TRBJ1-1	-	CASSYYLGGLSTEAFF	TGTGCCAGCAGTTACTATTTAGGGGGCTTGAGCACTGAAGCTTTCTTT
TRBD1	TRBV7-2	TRBJ1-3	-	CASSLRDRVFDTIYF	TGTGCCAGCAGCCTCCGGGACAGGGTATTTGACACCATATATTTT
-	TRBV7-9	TRBJ2-2	few	CASSLERTDGELFF	TGTGCCAGCAGCTTAGAAAGGACAGACGGGGAGCTGTTTTTT
TRBD1	TRBV5-6	TRBJ2-7	-	CASSFFLTGGYEQYF	TGTGCCAGCAGCTTTTTCTTGACAGGGGGCTACGAGCAGTACTTC
-	TRBV7-9	TRBJ2-5	-	CASSLAPETQYF	TGTGCCAGCAGCTTGGCACCAGAGACCCAGTACTTC
TRBD1	TRBV7-9	TRBJ1-2	few	CASSGQGSYGYTF	TGTGCCAGCAGCGGACAGGGAAGCTATGGCTACACCTTC
-	TRBV19	TRBJ1-5	-	CASSPYRQGSDQPQHF	TGTGCCAGTAGTCCCTATCGCCAGGGATCCGATCAGCCCCAGCATTTT
-	TRBV7-6	TRBJ2-5	-	CASRSGQETQYF	TGTGCCAGCAGGTCGGGCCAAGAGACCCAGTACTTC
-	TRBV7-9	TRBJ1-2	few	CASSLVWTASNSGYTF	TGTGCCAGCAGCTTAGTTTGGACAGCCTCAAACTCCGGCTACACCTTC